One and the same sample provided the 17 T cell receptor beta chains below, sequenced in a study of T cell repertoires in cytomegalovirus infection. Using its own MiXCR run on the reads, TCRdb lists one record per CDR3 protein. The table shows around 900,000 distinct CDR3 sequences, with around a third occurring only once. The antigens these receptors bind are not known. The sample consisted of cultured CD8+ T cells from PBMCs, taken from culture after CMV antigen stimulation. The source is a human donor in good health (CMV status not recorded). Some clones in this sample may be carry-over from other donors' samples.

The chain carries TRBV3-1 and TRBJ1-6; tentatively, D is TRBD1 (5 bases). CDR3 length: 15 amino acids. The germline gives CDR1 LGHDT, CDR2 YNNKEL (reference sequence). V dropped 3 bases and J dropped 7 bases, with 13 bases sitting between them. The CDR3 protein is CASSHFRDGNSPLHF. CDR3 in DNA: TGTGCCAGCAGCCACTTCCGGGACGGAAATTCACCCCTCCACTTT.

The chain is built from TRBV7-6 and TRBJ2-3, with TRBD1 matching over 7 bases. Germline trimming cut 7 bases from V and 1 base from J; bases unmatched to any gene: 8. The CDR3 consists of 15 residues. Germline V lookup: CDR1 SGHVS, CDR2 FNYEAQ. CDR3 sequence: CASTLRGRGTDTQYF. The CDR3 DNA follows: TGTGCCAGCACCTTGAGGGGGCGGGGCACAGATACGCAGTATTTT. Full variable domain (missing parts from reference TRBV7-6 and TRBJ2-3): GAGVSQSPRYKVTKRGQDVALRCDPISGHVSLYWYRQALGQGPEFLTYFNYEAQQDKSGLPNDRFSAERPEGSISTLTIQRTEQRDSAMYRCASTLRGRGTDTQYFGPGTRLTVL.

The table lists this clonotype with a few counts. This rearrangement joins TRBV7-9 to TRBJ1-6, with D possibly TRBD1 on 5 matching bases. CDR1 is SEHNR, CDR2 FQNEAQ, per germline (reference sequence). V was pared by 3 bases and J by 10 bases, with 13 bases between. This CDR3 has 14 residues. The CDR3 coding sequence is TGTGCCAGCAGCTTCGGCAGGGTAGACTCACCCCTCCACTTT. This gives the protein CASSFGRVDSPLHF.

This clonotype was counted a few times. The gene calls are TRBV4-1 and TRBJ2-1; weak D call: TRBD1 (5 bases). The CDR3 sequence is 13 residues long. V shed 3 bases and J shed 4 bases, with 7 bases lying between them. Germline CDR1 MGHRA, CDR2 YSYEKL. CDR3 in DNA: TGCGCCAGCAGCCATTCAGGGTACAATGAGCAGTTCTTC. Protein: CASSHSGYNEQFF.

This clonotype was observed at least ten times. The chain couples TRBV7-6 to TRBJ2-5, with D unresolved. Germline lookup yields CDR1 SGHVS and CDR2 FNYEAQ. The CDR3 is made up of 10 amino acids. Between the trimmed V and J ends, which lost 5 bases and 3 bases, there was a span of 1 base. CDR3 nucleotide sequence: TGTGCCAGCAGCAAAGAGACCCAGTACTTC. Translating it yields CASSKETQYF.

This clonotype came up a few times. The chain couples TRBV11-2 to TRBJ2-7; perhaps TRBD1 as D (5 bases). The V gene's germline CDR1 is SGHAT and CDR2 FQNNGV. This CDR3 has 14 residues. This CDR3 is CASSLAPGHYEQYV. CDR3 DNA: TGTGCCAGCAGTTTAGCCCCAGGGCACTACGAGCAGTACGTC.

The CDR3 loop is CASSFKGWNEKLFF. The CDR3 DNA reads TGTGCCAGCAGTTTTAAGGGGTGGAACGAAAAACTGTTTTTT. The chain carries TRBV28 and TRBJ1-4; D might be TRBD1 (5 bases). Germline CDR1 is MDHEN and CDR2 is SYDVKM. The germline V and J ends were trimmed by 3 bases and 8 bases, with 13 bases remaining between them. The CDR3 contains 14 residues.

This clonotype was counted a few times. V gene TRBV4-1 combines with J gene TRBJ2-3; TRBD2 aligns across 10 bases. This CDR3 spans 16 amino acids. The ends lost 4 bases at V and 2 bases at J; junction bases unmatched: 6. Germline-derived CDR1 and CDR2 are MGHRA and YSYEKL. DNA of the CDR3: TGCGCCAGCAGCCCGCCAGCGGGGGGGTACACAGATACGCAGTATTTT. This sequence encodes CASSPPAGGYTDTQYF.

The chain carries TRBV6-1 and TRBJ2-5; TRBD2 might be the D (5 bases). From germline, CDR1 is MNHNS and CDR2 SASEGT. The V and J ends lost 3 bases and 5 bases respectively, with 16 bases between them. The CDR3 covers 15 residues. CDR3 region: CASSEVIGLLETQYF. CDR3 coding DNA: TGTGCCAGCAGTGAGGTAATCGGACTGTTGGAGACCCAGTACTTC.

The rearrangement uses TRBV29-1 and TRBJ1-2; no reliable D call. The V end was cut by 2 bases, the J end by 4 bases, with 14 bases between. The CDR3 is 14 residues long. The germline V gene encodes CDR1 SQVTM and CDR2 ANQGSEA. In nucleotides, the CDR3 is TGCAGCGTTGAAAACCTATGGATCTCCTATGGCTACACCTTC. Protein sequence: CSVENLWISYGYTF.

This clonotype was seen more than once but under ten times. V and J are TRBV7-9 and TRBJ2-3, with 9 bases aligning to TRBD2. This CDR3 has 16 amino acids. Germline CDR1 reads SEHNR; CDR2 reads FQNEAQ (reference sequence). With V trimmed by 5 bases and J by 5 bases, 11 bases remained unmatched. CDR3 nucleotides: TGTGCCAGCAGCCCCCCTGAGCGGGGGGAGAGAGATACGCAGTATTTT. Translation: CASSPPERGERDTQYF. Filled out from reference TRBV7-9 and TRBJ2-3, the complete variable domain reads DTGVSQNPRHKITKRGQNVTFRCDPISEHNRLYWYRQTLGQGPEFLTYFQNEAQLEKSRLLSDRFSAERPKGSFSTLEIQRTEQGDSAMYLCASSPPERGERDTQYFGPGTRLTVL.

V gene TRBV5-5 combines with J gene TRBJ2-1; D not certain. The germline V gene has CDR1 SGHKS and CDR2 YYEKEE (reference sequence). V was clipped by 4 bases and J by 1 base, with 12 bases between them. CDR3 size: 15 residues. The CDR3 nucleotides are TGTGCCAGCAGCGAAGACGATGGGTCCTACAATGAGCAGTTCTTC. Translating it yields CASSEDDGSYNEQFF. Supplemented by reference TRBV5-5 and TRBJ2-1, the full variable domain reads DAGVTQSPTHLIKTRGQQVTLRCSPISGHKSVSWYQQVLGQGPQFIFQYYEKEERGRGNFPDRFSARQFPNYSSELNVNALLLGDSALYLCASSEDDGSYNEQFFGPGTRLTVL.

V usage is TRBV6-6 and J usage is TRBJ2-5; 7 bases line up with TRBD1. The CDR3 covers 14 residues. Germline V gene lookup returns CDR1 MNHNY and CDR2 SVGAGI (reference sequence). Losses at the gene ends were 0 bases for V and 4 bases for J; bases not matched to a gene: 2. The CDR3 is CASSYSRDRETQYF. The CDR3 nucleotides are TGTGCCAGCAGTTACTCCCGGGACAGAGAGACCCAGTACTTC.

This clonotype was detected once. CDR3 sequence (DNA): TGTGCCAGCAGATTCATCTGGGCGGGGAGCACTGAAGCTTTCTTT. This sequence encodes CASRFIWAGSTEAFF. V gene TRBV27 combines with J gene TRBJ1-1; the D is unclear. The germline CDR1 and CDR2 sequences are MNHEY and SMNVEV (reference sequence). The CDR3 is 15 amino acids. Trimming shortened V by 6 bases and J by 4 bases, and 18 bases separated the two germline ends.

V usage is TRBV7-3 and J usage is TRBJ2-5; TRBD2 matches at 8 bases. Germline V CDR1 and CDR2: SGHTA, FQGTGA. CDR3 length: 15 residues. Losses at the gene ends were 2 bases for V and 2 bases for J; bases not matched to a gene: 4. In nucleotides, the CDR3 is TGTGCCAGCAGCTTAGAACTAGCGGATCAAGAGACCCAGTACTTC. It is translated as CASSLELADQETQYF.

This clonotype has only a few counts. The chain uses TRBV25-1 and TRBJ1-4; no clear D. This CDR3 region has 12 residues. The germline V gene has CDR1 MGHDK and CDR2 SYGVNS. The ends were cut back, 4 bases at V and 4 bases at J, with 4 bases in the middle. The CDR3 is CASSVGNEKLFF. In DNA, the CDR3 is TGTGCCAGCAGTGTCGGTAATGAAAAACTGTTTTTT.

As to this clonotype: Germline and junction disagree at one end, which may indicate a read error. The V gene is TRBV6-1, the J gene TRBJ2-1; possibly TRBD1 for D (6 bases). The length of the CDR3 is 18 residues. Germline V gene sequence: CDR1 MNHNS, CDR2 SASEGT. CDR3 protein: CTSSEDRPGRFLNNEQFF. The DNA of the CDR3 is TGTACCAGCAGTGAAGACAGGCCGGGTAGGTTCCTTAACAATGAGCAGTTCTTC.